This TCR beta chain originates from a study of blood T cell repertoires in COVID-19. Study information: Samples of COVID-19 (acute and convalescent) were obtained from the United States, Italy and Spain. Nucleic acid was either cDNA or gDNA, and it came from T cells, B-cell-depleted T cells, or PBMCs.

Germline V gene sequence: CDR1 MNHEY, CDR2 SMNVEV (reference sequence). After removal of 1 base from V and 1 base from J, the junction contained 7 bases not matched to a gene. The CDR3 sequence is 17 residues long. Authors' methods: Estimation of nucleated cell counts relied on the amplification of reference gene primers. TCRdb's copy holds only in-frame clones and misses some; the assay was immunoSEQ multiplex PCR. V, J and clone size reflect that table, while D and trimming were determined from the DNA. This sample has approximately 170,000 clones, with about four fifths found just once. The rearrangement uses TRBV27 and TRBJ1-1; 9 bases fit TRBD1. The sequencing input was peripheral blood. The sequence was obtained from a man between 70 and 80 years old with active or convalescent COVID-19. The CDR3 region has the DNA TGTGCCAGCAGTTTATTGTGGGACAGGGTTGGGAACACTGAAGCTTTCTTT. Amino acids: CASSLLWDRVGNTEAFF.